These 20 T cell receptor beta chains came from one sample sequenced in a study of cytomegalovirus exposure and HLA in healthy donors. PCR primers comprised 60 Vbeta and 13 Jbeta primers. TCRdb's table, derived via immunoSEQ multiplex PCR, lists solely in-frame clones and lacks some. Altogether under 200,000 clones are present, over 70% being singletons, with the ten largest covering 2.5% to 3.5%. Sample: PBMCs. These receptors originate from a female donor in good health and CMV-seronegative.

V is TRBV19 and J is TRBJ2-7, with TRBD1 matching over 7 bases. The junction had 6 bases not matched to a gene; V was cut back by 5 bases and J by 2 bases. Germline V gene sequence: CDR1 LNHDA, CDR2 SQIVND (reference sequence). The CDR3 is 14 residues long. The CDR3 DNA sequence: TGTGCCAGTAGTCCCAGGGACAGTACCTACGAGCAGTACTTC. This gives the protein CASSPRDSTYEQYF.

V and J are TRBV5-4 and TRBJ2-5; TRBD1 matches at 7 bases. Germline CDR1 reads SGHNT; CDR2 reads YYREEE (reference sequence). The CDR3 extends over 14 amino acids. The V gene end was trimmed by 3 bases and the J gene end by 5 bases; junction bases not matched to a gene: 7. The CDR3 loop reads CASSSAGGGETQYF. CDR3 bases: TGTGCCAGCAGCTCTGCAGGGGGTGGCGAGACCCAGTACTTC.

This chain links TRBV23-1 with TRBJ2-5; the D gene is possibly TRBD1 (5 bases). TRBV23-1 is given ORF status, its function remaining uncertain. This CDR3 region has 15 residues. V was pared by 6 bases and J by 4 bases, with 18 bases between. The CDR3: CASRWTRPLAETQYF. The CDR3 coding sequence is TGCGCCAGCAGGTGGACACGGCCGCTCGCAGAGACCCAGTACTTC.

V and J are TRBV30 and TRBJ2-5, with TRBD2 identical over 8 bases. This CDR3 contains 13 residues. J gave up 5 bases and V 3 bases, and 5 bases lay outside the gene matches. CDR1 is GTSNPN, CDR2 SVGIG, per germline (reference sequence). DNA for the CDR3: TGTGCCTGGAGCGGGAGGGCCGCGGAGACCCAGTACTTC. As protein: CAWSGRAAETQYF.

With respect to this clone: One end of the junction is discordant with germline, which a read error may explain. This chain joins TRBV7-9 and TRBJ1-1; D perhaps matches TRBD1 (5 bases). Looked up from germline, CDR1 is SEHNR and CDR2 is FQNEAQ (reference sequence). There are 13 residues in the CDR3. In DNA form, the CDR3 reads TGTTCCAGCAGCTTGGGCGGGGGCACTGAAGCTTTCTTT. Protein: CSSSLGGGTEAFF.

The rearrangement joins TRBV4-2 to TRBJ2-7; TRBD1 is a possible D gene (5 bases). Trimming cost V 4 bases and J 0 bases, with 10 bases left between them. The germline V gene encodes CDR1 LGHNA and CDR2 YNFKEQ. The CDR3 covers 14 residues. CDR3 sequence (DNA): TGTGCCAGCAGCCGGGGCAGGGACTCCTACGAGCAGTACTTC. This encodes CASSRGRDSYEQYF.

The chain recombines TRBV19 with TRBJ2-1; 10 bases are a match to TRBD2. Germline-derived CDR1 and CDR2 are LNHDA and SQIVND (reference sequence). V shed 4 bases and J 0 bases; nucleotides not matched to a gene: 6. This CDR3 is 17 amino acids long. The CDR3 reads CASSSLAGALSYNEQFF. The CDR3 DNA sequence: TGTGCCAGTAGTAGTCTAGCGGGAGCGCTCTCCTACAATGAGCAGTTCTTC.

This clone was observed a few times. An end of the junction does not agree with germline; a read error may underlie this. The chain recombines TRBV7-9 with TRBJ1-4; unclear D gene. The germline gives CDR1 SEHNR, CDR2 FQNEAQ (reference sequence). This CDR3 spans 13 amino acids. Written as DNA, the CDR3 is TGTTCCAGCAGCTTAGCGTCCGGTGAAAAACTGTTTTTT. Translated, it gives CSSSLASGEKLFF.

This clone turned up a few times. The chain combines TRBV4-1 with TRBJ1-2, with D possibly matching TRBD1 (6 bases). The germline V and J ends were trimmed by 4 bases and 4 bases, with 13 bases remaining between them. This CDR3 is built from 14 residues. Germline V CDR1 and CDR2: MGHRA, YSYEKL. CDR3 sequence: CASSRRGGGYGYTF. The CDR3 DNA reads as TGCGCCAGCAGCCGGAGGGGGGGTGGCTATGGCTACACCTTC.

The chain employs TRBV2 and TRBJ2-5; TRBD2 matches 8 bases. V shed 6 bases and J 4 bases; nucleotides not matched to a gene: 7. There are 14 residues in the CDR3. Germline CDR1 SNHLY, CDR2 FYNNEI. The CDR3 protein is CASRAAGGGETQYF. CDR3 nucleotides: TGTGCCAGCAGGGCCGCGGGGGGAGGAGAGACCCAGTACTTC.

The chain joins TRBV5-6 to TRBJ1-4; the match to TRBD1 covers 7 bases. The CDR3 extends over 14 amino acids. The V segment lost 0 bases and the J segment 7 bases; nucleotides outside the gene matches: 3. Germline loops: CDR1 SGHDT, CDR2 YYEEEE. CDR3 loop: CASSLAGGSEKLFF. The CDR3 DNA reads TGTGCCAGCAGCTTGGCAGGGGGAAGTGAAAAACTGTTTTTT.

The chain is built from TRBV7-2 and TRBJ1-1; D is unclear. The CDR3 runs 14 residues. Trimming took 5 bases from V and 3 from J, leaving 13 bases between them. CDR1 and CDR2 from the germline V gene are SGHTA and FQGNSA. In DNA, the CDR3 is TGTGCCAGCAGCCTAAACCCGGTGGACACTGAAGCTTTCTTT. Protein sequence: CASSLNPVDTEAFF.

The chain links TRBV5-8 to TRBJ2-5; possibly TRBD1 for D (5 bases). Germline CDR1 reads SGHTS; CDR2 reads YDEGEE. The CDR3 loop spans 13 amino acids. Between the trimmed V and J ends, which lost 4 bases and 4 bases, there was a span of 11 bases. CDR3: CASSRQRLETQYF. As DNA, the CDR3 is TGTGCCAGCAGCCGACAGAGATTAGAGACCCAGTACTTC.

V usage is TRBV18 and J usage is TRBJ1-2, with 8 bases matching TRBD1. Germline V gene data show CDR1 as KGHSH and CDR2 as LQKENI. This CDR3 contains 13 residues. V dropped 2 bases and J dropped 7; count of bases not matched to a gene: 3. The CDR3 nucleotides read TGTGCCAGCTCACCAGAGACAGGGGTTGGCTACACCTTC. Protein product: CASSPETGVGYTF. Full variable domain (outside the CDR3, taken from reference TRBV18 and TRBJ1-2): NAGVMQNPRHLVRRRGQEARLRCSPMKGHSHVYWYRQLPEEGLKFMVYLQKENIIDESGMPKERFSAEFPKEGPSILRIQQVVRGDSAAYFCASSPETGVGYTFGSGTRLTVV.

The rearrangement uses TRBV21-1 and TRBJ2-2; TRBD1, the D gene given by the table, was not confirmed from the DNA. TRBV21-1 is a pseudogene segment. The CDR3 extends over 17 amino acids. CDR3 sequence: CASSKAPSGGNTGELFF. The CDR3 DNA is TGTGCCAGCAGCAAAGCCCCCTCAGGGGGGAACACCGGGGAGCTGTTTTTT.

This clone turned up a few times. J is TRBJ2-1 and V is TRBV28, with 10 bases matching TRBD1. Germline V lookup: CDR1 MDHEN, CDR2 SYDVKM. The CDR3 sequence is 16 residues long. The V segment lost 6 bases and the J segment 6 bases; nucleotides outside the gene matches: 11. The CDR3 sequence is CASSYLGTGEGNEQFF. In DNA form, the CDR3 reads TGTGCCAGCAGCTACCTCGGGACAGGGGAAGGCAATGAGCAGTTCTTC.

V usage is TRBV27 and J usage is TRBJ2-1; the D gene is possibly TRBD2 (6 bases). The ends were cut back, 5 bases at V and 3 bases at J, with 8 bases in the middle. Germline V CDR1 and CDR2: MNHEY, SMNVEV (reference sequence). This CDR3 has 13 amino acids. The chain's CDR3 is CASSLAHYNEQFF. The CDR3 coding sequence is TGTGCCAGCAGTCTAGCGCACTACAATGAGCAGTTCTTC.

The CDR3 nucleotides are TGTGCCAGCAGCTCAACCACAGGGAGAGAGACCCAGTACTTC. Translating it yields CASSSTTGRETQYF. The chain recombines TRBV5-6 with TRBJ2-5; perhaps TRBD1 as D (6 bases). The V end was cut by 3 bases, the J end by 4 bases, with 13 bases between. Per germline, CDR1 SGHDT and CDR2 YYEEEE. The CDR3 has 14 residues.

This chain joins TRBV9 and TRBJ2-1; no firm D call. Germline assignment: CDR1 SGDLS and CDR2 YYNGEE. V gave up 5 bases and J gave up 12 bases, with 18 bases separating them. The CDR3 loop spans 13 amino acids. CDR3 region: CASRPSADSRQFF. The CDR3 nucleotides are TGTGCCAGCAGACCCTCAGCCGACTCGCGGCAGTTCTTC.

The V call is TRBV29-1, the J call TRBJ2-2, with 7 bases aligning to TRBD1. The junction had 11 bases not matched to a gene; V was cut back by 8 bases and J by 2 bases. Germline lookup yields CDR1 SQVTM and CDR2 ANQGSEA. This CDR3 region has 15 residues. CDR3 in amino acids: CSPGRQGQNTGELFF. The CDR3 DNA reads TGCAGCCCAGGTCGACAGGGACAAAACACCGGGGAGCTGTTTTTT.